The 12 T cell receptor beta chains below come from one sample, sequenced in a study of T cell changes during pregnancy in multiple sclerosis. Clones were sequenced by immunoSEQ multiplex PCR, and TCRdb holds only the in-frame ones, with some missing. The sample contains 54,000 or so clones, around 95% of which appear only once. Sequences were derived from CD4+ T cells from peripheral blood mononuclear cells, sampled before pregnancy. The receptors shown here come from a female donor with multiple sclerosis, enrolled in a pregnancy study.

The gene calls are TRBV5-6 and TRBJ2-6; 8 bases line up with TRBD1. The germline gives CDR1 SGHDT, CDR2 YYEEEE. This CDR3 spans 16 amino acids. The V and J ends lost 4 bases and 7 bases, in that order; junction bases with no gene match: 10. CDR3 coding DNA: TGTGCCAGCAGCACCTGGACAGGGATAGTTGCCAACGTCCTGACTTTC. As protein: CASSTWTGIVANVLTF.

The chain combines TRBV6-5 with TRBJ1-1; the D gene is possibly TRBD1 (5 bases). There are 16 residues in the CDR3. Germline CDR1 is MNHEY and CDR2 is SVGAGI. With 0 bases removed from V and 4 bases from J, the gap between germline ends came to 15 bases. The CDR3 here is CASSYSTVAGLTEAFF. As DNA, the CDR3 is TGTGCCAGCAGTTACTCGACAGTAGCAGGCCTCACTGAAGCTTTCTTT.

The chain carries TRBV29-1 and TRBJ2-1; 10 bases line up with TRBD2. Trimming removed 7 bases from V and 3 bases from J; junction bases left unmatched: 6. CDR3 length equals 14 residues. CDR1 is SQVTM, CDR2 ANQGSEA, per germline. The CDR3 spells CSAGGTSVYNEQFF. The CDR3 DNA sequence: TGCAGCGCTGGGGGGACTAGCGTCTACAATGAGCAGTTCTTC.

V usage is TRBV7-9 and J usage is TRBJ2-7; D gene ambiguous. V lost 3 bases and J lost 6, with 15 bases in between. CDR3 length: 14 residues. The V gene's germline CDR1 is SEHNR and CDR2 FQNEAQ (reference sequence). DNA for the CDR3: TGTGCCAGCAGCTTTAGCACGGGTTATAGCGAGCAGTACTTC. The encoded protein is CASSFSTGYSEQYF.

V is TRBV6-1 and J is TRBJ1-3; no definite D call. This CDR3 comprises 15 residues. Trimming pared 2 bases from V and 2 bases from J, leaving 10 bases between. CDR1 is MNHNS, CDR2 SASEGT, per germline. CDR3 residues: CASSEFGRTGNTIYF. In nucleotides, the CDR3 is TGTGCCAGCAGTGAATTTGGCAGGACTGGAAACACCATATATTTT.

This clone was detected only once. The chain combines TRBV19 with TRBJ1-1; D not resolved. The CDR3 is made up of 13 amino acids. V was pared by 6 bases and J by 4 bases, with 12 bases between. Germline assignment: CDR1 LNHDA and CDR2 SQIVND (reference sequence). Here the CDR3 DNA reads TGTGCCAGTAGCCCGCAGCTAGGCACTGAAGCTTTCTTT. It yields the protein CASSPQLGTEAFF.

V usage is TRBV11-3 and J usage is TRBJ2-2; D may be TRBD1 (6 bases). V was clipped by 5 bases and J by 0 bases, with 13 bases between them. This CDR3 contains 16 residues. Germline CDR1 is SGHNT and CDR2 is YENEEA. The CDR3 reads CASSLSDRTNTGELFF. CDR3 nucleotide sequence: TGTGCCAGCAGCCTAAGCGACAGGACGAACACCGGGGAGCTGTTTTTT.

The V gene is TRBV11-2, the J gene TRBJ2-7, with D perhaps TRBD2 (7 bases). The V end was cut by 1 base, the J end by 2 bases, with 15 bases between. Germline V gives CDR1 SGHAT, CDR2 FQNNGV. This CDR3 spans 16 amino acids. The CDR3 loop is CASSLAGGVGAYEQYF. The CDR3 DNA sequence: TGTGCCAGCAGCTTAGCGGGGGGCGTAGGGGCCTACGAGCAGTACTTC.

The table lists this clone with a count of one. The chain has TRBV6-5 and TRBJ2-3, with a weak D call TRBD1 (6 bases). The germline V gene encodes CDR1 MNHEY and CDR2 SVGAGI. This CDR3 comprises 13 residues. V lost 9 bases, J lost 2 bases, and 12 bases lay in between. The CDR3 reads CASQDRSTDTQYF. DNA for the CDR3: TGTGCCAGTCAGGACAGATCCACAGATACGCAGTATTTT.

CDR3 protein: CASSPHMTDRPNTGELFF. CDR3 nucleotides: TGTGCCAGCAGTCCACATATGACGGACAGGCCGAACACCGGGGAGCTGTTTTTT. The chain carries TRBV27 and TRBJ2-2; 7 bases align to TRBD1. This CDR3 is built from 18 residues. Trimming took 5 bases from V and 0 from J; bases not matched to a gene: 12. Looked up from germline, CDR1 is MNHEY and CDR2 is SMNVEV (reference sequence).

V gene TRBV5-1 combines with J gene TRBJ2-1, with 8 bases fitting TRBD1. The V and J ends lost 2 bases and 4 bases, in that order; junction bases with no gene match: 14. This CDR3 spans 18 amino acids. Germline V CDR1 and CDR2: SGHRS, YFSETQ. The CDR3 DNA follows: TGCGCCAGCAGCTTACTCGCACCAGGGGGCGCAGGATACAATGAGCAGTTCTTC. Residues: CASSLLAPGGAGYNEQFF.

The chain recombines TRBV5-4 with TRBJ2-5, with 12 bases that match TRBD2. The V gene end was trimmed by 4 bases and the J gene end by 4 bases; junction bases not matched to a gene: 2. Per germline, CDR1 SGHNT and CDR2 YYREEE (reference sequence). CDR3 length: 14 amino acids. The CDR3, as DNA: TGTGCCAGCAGCCTGACTAGCGGGAGAGAGACCCAGTACTTC. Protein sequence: CASSLTSGRETQYF.